The 22 T cell receptor beta chains in this list originate from one sample, sequenced in a study of T cell responses to AZD1222 COVID-19 vaccine. Profiling relied on immunoSEQ multiplex PCR, and the TCRdb table lists in-frame clones only, not all of them. Of some 99,000 clones listed, approximately 90% were seen once; the top ten hold 4.5% to 6.5%. Sequences were derived from peripheral blood, sampled on day 0 of AZD1222 vaccination. The receptors come from an adult in good health.

This rearrangement joins TRBV18 to TRBJ1-2, with D possibly matching TRBD1 (5 bases). Trimming cost V 3 bases and J 8 bases, with 22 bases left between them. Germline values: CDR1 KGHSH, CDR2 LQKENI. The CDR3 consists of 16 residues. The CDR3 loop is CASSPDLGRSRGGYTF. In DNA, the CDR3 is TGTGCCAGCTCACCTGACCTGGGACGCTCCCGAGGGGGCTACACCTTC.

This sequence joins TRBV29-1 and TRBJ2-3, with TRBD2 matching over 8 bases. The germline V gene has CDR1 SQVTM and CDR2 ANQGSEA. J gave up 0 bases and V 6 bases, and 5 bases lay outside the gene matches. The CDR3 runs to 14 residues. The DNA for the CDR3 is TGCAGCGTGGGGACTAGTCTTAGCACAGATACGCAGTATTTT. Its protein product is CSVGTSLSTDTQYF.

V is TRBV27 and J is TRBJ1-2; 8 bases align to TRBD1. After removal of 5 bases from V and 2 bases from J, the junction contained 1 base not matched to a gene. This CDR3 contains 13 residues. Germline V gene sequence: CDR1 MNHEY, CDR2 SMNVEV (reference sequence). The CDR3 sequence is CASSGQGNYGYTF. CDR3 nucleotide sequence: TGTGCCAGCAGTGGACAGGGCAACTATGGCTACACCTTC.

The chain couples TRBV4-3 to TRBJ1-2, with TRBD1 as a possible D gene (6 bases). This CDR3 region has 15 residues. Germline CDR1 reads LGHNA; CDR2 reads YSLEER. V lost 4 bases, J lost 4 bases, and 16 bases lay in between. The CDR3 protein is CASSPPGQGFYGYTF. In DNA, the CDR3 is TGCGCCAGCAGCCCTCCGGGACAAGGATTCTATGGCTACACCTTC.

The V and J genes are TRBV3-1 (or the pseudogene TRBV3-2) and TRBJ2-5, with 8 bases identical to TRBD1. This CDR3 spans 13 amino acids. Germline V gene lookup returns CDR1 LGHDT and CDR2 YNNKEL (reference sequence). V shed 5 bases and J 9 bases; nucleotides not matched to a gene: 8. DNA for the CDR3: TGTGCCAGCAGCGGGGGACAGGACGGGGCCCAGTACTTC. Protein product: CASSGGQDGAQYF.

The V and J genes are TRBV12-1 and TRBJ2-2; the D call of TRBD1 is as the table states it, not checked on the DNA. TRBV12-1 is tagged as a pseudogene. The CDR3 sequence is 18 residues long. CDR3 DNA sequence: TGTGCCAGCAGCTTTGGTTTTGGACACCCGCAGAACACCGGGGAGCTGTTTTTT. It translates to CASSFGFGHPQNTGELFF.

The CDR3 DNA follows: TGCGCCAGCAGCTTTGACACCTACAATGAGCAGTTCTTC. As protein: CASSFDTYNEQFF. J is TRBJ2-1 and V is TRBV5-1; D not resolved. Trimming took 2 bases from V and 2 from J, leaving 5 bases between them. The CDR3 runs to 13 residues. In germline, CDR1 is SGHRS, CDR2 YFSETQ.

There are a few counts of this clone. The genes are TRBV5-4 and TRBJ2-1, with 8 bases lining up with TRBD2. J lost 4 bases, V lost 4 bases, and 7 bases had no gene match. Looked up from germline, CDR1 is SGHNT and CDR2 is YYREEE (reference sequence). The CDR3 consists of 15 residues. CDR3 region: CASSAGGTIYNEQFF. In nucleotides, the CDR3 is TGTGCCAGCAGCGCGGGGGGCACAATTTACAATGAGCAGTTCTTC.

The genes are TRBV29-1 and TRBJ1-2, with D tentatively TRBD1 (6 bases). From germline, CDR1 is SQVTM and CDR2 ANQGSEA. The CDR3 totals 13 residues. V was shortened by 4 bases and J by 7 bases, with 16 bases between the two germline ends. The CDR3 loop reads CSVATGGAGGYTF. The CDR3 DNA follows: TGCAGCGTTGCTACTGGGGGCGCGGGTGGCTACACCTTC.

The chain couples TRBV6-5 to TRBJ1-5; the D gene is possibly TRBD1 (6 bases). CDR1 is MNHEY and CDR2 is SVGAGI in the germline V gene. With 4 bases removed from V and 3 bases from J, the gap between germline ends came to 10 bases. The CDR3 is 14 residues long. Written as DNA, the CDR3 is TGTGCCAGCAGTTCAACAGGGCTCAATCAGCCCCAGCATTTT. Protein product: CASSSTGLNQPQHF.

For this clone: One junction end disagrees with the germline gene, perhaps due to a read error. The CDR3 sequence is CASSRLNYDYTF. The CDR3 bases are TGTGCCAGCAGCCGGCTTAACTATGACTACACCTTC. J is TRBJ1-2 and V is TRBV3-1 (or the pseudogene TRBV3-2), with unresolved D. Germline CDR1 reads LGHDT; CDR2 reads YNNKEL (reference sequence). The CDR3 loop spans 12 amino acids.

This clone was detected only a few times. The rearrangement links TRBV5-1 to TRBJ2-1; TRBD2 matches 14 bases. The CDR3 totals 17 residues. V dropped 8 bases and J dropped 2; count of bases not matched to a gene: 9. Germline CDR1 and CDR2: SGHRS and YFSETQ. The CDR3 is CASRLAGGAQAYNEQFF. Written as DNA, the CDR3 is TGCGCCAGTAGACTAGCGGGAGGGGCCCAGGCCTACAATGAGCAGTTCTTC.

The gene calls are TRBV7-8 and TRBJ2-1; 13 nucleotides line up with TRBD2. Per the germline V gene, CDR1 is SGHVS and CDR2 is FQNEAQ. CDR3 length: 18 residues. With 7 bases clipped from V and 9 bases from J, the junction kept 18 bases outside the gene matches. The DNA for the CDR3 is TGTGCCAGCATCAAATTGGTTCCAACTAGCGGGAGGGCCGGTGAGCAGTTCTTC. This gives the protein CASIKLVPTSGRAGEQFF.

J is TRBJ1-5 and V is TRBV19, with D possibly matching TRBD1 (6 bases). The V gene lost 10 bases and the J gene lost 11 bases, with 24 bases spanning the gap. CDR3 length: 14 residues. Germline-derived CDR1 and CDR2 are LNHDA and SQIVND (reference sequence). As DNA, the CDR3 is TGTGCCACTGGGGAGGGGGGCAGTACGAGGGCCCAGCATTTT. Translating gives CATGEGGSTRAQHF.

The V gene is TRBV5-4, the J gene TRBJ1-2; 7 nucleotides match TRBD1. CDR3 length: 14 residues. The germline CDR1 and CDR2 sequences are SGHNT and YYREEE (reference sequence). V lost 3 bases and J lost 4; bases outside the gene matches: 6. The CDR3 region is CASSSEGAGYGYTF. The CDR3 DNA follows: TGTGCCAGCAGCTCCGAGGGGGCTGGCTATGGCTACACCTTC.

CDR3 DNA sequence: TGCGCCAGCAGTCTTACAGGGGGGACTGAAGCTTTCTTT. This encodes CASSLTGGTEAFF. V usage is TRBV10-2 and J usage is TRBJ1-1; 8 bases map to TRBD1. The V gene's germline CDR1 is WSHSY and CDR2 SAAADI. V gave up 5 bases and J gave up 5 bases; unmatched junction bases: 4. The CDR3 is 13 residues long.

A single count supports this clone. For the CDR3, the DNA is TGTGCCAGCAGCCCTGGGACAGATAACTACACCTTC. Residues: CASSPGTDNYTF. This chain connects TRBV12-3 or TRBV12-4 to TRBJ1-2; 7 bases agree with TRBD1. This CDR3 is built from 12 residues. The trim removed 6 bases at V and 10 bases at J, leaving 8 bases unmatched.

The chain combines TRBV5-5 with TRBJ2-2; perhaps TRBD1 as D (5 bases). CDR1 is SGHKS, CDR2 YYEKEE, per germline (reference sequence). V lost 4 bases to trimming and J lost 6 bases, with 19 bases between them. This CDR3 comprises 16 residues. The CDR3 DNA reads as TGTGCCAGCAGCCCCTCCGTTTCAGGGTCGCCCGGGGAGCTGTTTTTT. Amino acids: CASSPSVSGSPGELFF.

This clone appeared a few times. Other DNA sequences of this sample code for an identical CDR3. This chain connects TRBV30 to TRBJ1-1; D gene ambiguous. CDR3 size: 12 residues. Germline V CDR1 and CDR2: GTSNPN, SVGIG (reference sequence). The V end was cut by 4 bases, the J end by 0 bases, with 6 bases between. The DNA of the CDR3 is TGTGCCTGGAAGACCATGAACACTGAAGCTTTCTTT. As protein: CAWKTMNTEAFF.

V gene TRBV19 combines with J gene TRBJ1-2; 8 nucleotides line up with TRBD1. The CDR3 runs 16 residues. V dropped 5 bases and J dropped 8; count of bases not matched to a gene: 16. The germline V gene encodes CDR1 LNHDA and CDR2 SQIVND (reference sequence). The CDR3 spells CASSFSGQGIWYGYTF. CDR3 bases: TGTGCCAGTAGTTTCTCCGGACAGGGCATTTGGTACGGCTACACCTTC.

The chain employs TRBV19 and TRBJ2-5; 8 positions match TRBD1. The CDR3 length is 13 residues. V gave up 4 bases and J gave up 5 bases; unmatched junction bases: 3. CDR1 is LNHDA, CDR2 SQIVND, per germline (reference sequence). The CDR3 DNA reads as TGTGCCAGTAGTAGAACAGGGGGGGAGACCCAGTACTTC. The encoded protein is CASSRTGGETQYF.

This chain connects TRBV4-3 to TRBJ1-2, with D unresolved. Deletions cut 0 bases from V and 7 bases from J, with 18 bases between. The V gene's germline CDR1 is LGHNA and CDR2 YSLEER. This CDR3 contains 16 residues. The chain's CDR3 is CASSQDFAGPPSGYTF. CDR3 nucleotides: TGCGCCAGCAGCCAAGATTTCGCCGGGCCCCCGAGTGGCTACACCTTC.